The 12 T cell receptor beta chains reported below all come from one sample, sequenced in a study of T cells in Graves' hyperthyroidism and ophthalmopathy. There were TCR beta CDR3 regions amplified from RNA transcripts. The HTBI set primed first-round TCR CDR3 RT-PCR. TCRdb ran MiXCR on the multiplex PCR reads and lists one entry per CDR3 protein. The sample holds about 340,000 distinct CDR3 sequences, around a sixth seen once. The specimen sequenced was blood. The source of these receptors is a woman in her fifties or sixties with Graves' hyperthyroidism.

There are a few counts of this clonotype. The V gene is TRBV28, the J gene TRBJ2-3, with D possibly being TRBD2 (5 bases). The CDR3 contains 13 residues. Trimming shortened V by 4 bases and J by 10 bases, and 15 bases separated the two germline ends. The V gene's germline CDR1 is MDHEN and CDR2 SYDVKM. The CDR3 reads CASSSRGPSAQYF. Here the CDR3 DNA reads TGTGCCAGCAGTTCTCGAGGGCCGAGTGCGCAGTATTTT.

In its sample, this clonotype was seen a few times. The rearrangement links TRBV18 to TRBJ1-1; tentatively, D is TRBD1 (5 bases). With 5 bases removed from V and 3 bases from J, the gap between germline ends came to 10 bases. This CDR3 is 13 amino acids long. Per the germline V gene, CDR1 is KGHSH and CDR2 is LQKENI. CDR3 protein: CASSTSGDTEAFF. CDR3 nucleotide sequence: TGTGCCAGCTCAACCTCGGGGGACACTGAAGCTTTCTTT. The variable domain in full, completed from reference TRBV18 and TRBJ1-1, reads NAGVMQNPRHLVRRRGQEARLRCSPMKGHSHVYWYRQLPEEGLKFMVYLQKENIIDESGMPKERFSAEFPKEGPSILRIQQVVRGDSAAYFCASSTSGDTEAFFGQGTRLTVV.

CDR3 bases: TGCGCCAGCAGCCCGGGGGGGGAACTTGAAGCTTTCTTT. Translated: CASSPGGELEAFF. V gene TRBV4-1 combines with J gene TRBJ1-1, with a tentative D call TRBD1 (5 bases). The germline CDR1 and CDR2 sequences are MGHRA and YSYEKL. V was trimmed by 4 bases and J by 7 bases, leaving 13 bases between them. The CDR3 is made up of 13 amino acids.

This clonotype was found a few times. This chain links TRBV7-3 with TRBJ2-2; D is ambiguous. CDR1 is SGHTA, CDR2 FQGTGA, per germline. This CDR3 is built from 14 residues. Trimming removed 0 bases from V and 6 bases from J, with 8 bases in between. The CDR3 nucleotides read TGTGCCAGCAGCTTAACAGGGTACTCCGGGGAGCTGTTTTTT. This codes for CASSLTGYSGELFF.

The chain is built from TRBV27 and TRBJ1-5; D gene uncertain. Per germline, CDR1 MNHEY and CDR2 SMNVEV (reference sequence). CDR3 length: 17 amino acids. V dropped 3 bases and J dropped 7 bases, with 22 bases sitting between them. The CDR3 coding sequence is TGTGCCAGCAGTTTGCGTGGGAATCCATATATGGGGCAGCCCCAGCATTTT. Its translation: CASSLRGNPYMGQPQHF.

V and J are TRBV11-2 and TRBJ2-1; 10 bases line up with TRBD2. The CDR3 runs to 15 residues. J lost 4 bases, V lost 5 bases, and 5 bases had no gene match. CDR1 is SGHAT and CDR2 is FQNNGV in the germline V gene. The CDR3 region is CASSIGLAEYNEQFF. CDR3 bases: TGTGCCAGCAGCATCGGACTAGCGGAATACAATGAGCAGTTCTTC.

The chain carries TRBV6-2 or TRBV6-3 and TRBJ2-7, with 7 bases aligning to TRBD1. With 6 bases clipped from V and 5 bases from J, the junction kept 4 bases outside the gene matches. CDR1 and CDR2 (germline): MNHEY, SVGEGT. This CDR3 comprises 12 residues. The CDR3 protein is CASRSTGDEQYF. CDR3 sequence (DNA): TGTGCCAGCAGATCAACAGGGGACGAGCAGTACTTC.

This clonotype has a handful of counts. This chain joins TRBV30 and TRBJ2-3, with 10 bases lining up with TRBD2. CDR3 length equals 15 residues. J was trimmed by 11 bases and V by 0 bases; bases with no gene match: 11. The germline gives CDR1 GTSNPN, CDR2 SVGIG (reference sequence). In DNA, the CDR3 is TGTGCCTGGAGTGTACTATCGTGGGTAGCGGGGGGGCAGTATTTT. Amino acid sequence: CAWSVLSWVAGGQYF.

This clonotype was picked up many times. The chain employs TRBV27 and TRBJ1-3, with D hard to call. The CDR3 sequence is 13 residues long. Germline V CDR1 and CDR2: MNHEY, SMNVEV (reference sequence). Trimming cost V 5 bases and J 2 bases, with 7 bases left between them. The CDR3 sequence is CASSPIPGNTIYF. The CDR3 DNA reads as TGTGCCAGCAGTCCTATACCTGGAAACACCATATATTTT.

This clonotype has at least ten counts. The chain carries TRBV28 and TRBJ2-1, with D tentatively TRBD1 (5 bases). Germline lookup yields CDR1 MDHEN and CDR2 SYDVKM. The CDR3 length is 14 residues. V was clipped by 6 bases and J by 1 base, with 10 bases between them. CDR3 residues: CASSLGASYNEQFF. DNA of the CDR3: TGTGCCAGCAGCTTAGGGGCGTCCTACAATGAGCAGTTCTTC.

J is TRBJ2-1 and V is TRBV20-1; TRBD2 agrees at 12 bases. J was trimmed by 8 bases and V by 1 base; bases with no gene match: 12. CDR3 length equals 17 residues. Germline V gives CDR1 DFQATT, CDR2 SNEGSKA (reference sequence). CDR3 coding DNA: TGCAGTGCTAGAGTTCCAATACTAGCGGGAGGCTCCCATGAGCAGTTCTTC. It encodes CSARVPILAGGSHEQFF.

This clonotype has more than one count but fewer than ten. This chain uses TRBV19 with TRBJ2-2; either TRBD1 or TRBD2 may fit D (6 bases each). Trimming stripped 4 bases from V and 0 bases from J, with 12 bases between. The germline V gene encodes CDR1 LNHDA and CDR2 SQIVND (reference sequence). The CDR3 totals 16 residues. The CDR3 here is CASSTEEGANTGELFF. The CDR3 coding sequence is TGTGCCAGTAGTACCGAGGAGGGGGCGAACACCGGGGAGCTGTTTTTT.